The 8 T cell receptor beta chains in this list originate from one sample, sequenced in a study of cytotoxic CD8 clonotypes in ibrutinib-treated CLL. Libraries were prepared by immunoSEQ multiplex PCR; TCRdb keeps only in-frame clonotypes and omits some of them. This table has nearly 300,000 clones, roughly 76% appearing once. The sample was PBMCs, taken at disease progression, from a patient treated with ibrutinib. Receptors were obtained from a human donor with chronic lymphocytic leukemia.

V gene TRBV7-9 combines with J gene TRBJ2-7, with D perhaps matching TRBD2 (6 bases). The germline gives CDR1 SEHNR, CDR2 FQNEAQ (reference sequence). V lost 7 bases and J 0 bases, leaving 13 bases between the germline ends. This CDR3 is built from 14 residues. CDR3: CASMRDSYSYEQYF. CDR3 in DNA: TGTGCCAGCATGAGGGACTCCTACTCCTACGAGCAGTACTTC. The variable domain in full, completed from reference TRBV7-9 and TRBJ2-7, reads DTGVSQNPRHKITKRGQNVTFRCDPISEHNRLYWYRQTLGQGPEFLTYFQNEAQLEKSRLLSDRFSAERPKGSFSTLEIQRTEQGDSAMYLCASMRDSYSYEQYFGPGTRLTVT.

The V gene is TRBV27, the J gene TRBJ2-2; 11 bases are a match to TRBD1. CDR1 is MNHEY and CDR2 is SMNVEV in the germline V gene (reference sequence). The CDR3 spans 14 residues. Trimming took 7 bases from V and 7 from J; bases not matched to a gene: 5. Here the CDR3 reads CASTRTGGIGELFF. The CDR3 DNA sequence: TGTGCCAGCACCCGGACAGGGGGCATCGGGGAGCTGTTTTTT.

The rearrangement uses TRBV7-9 and TRBJ2-6; TRBD1 matches 7 bases. V was pared by 5 bases and J by 0 bases, with 10 bases of the junction left unmatched. This CDR3 comprises 18 residues. Germline V gene data show CDR1 as SEHNR and CDR2 as FQNEAQ (reference sequence). The DNA of the CDR3 is TGTGCCAGCAGCCTCACAGGGGCCCTAAGCTCTGGGGCCAACGTCCTGACTTTC. It specifies CASSLTGALSSGANVLTF.

The chain couples TRBV19 to TRBJ1-2, with 7 bases that match TRBD1. This CDR3 spans 14 amino acids. CDR1 and CDR2 from the germline V gene are LNHDA and SQIVND (reference sequence). V was clipped by 6 bases and J by 4 bases; unmatched bases: 8. The CDR3 DNA follows: TGTGCCAGTAGCCCGACAGGGACGTCCTATGGCTACACCTTC. Protein product: CASSPTGTSYGYTF.

The gene calls are TRBV15 and TRBJ2-1; tentatively, D is TRBD1 (6 bases). CDR1 is LNHNV and CDR2 is YYDKDF in the germline V gene (reference sequence). The germline V and J ends were trimmed by 5 bases and 5 bases, with 13 bases remaining between them. CDR3 size: 14 residues. CDR3 in DNA: TGTGCCACCAGCCCAGGGGACGCTGACAATGAGCAGTTCTTC. Protein product: CATSPGDADNEQFF.

V is TRBV19 and J is TRBJ2-7, with D possibly matching TRBD2 (5 bases). V dropped 2 bases and J dropped 1 base, with 12 bases sitting between them. From germline, CDR1 is LNHDA and CDR2 SQIVND (reference sequence). The CDR3 runs 15 residues. The CDR3 here is CASSISPSGSYEQYF. The CDR3 region has the DNA TGTGCCAGTAGTATATCCCCCTCGGGGTCCTACGAGCAGTACTTC.

The genes are TRBV4-2 and TRBJ2-7, with TRBD2 matching 8 bases. Germline values: CDR1 LGHNA, CDR2 YNFKEQ. Trimming at V came to 1 base and at J to 3 bases, leaving 14 bases not matched to a gene. CDR3 length: 18 amino acids. The CDR3 sequence: CASSQVPGASGGFYEQYF. As DNA, the CDR3 is TGTGCCAGCAGCCAAGTCCCCGGGGCTTCGGGGGGGTTCTACGAGCAGTACTTC.

V usage is TRBV5-1 and J usage is TRBJ1-3, with 7 bases identical to TRBD1. Losses at the gene ends were 4 bases for V and 2 bases for J; bases not matched to a gene: 6. Germline V gene sequence: CDR1 SGHRS, CDR2 YFSETQ. CDR3 length: 15 amino acids. CDR3 coding DNA: TGCGCCAGCAGCGTAGGGACAGTCGCTGGAAACACCATATATTTT. It encodes CASSVGTVAGNTIYF. The full variable domain, its missing parts supplied by reference TRBV5-1 and TRBJ1-3, is KAGVTQTPRYLIKTRGQQVTLSCSPISGHRSVSWYQQTPGQGLQFLFEYFSETQRNKGNFPGRFSGRQFSNSRSEMNVSTLELGDSALYLCASSVGTVAGNTIYFGEGSWLTVV.